The clone carrying this T cell receptor beta chain occurred a few times. In the original processing: Researchers report that nucleated cell counts were estimated from reference gene primer amplification. Libraries were prepared by immunoSEQ multiplex PCR; TCRdb keeps only in-frame clonotypes and omits some of them. V, J and clone size were drawn from that table, and D and trimming were deduced from the DNA. The table lists about 160,000 clones, approximately 90% of them singletons. This record comes from a study of blood T cell repertoires in COVID-19. For the study at large: Specimens from acute and convalescent COVID-19 originated in the United States, Italy and Spain. The cDNA or gDNA used as material had been derived from T cells, B-cell-depleted T cells, or PBMCs.

Those enrolled in Seattle joined during active infection and were followed longitudinally afterward. V shed 0 bases and J 3 bases; nucleotides not matched to a gene: 4. The CDR3 covers 16 residues. CDR1 is ENHRY and CDR2 is SYGVKD in the germline V gene. The sequence was obtained from a woman aged 70-85 years with COVID-19, enrolled during active disease. The rearrangement joins TRBV10-3 to TRBJ2-1, with TRBD2 identical over 8 bases. What was sequenced was peripheral blood. Here the CDR3 DNA reads TGTGCCATCAGTGAGTCGTCCAGCGGGGGCTACAATGAGCAGTTCTTC. It encodes CAISESSSGGYNEQFF.